This T cell receptor beta chain is from a study of OX40 agonist ivuxolimab in advanced cancers. At the level of the study: Antecedent anti-PD-1, anti-PD-L1 or anti-CTLA-4 therapy was permissible, with roughly 36% having received some.

With respect to this clone: Its antigen is not identified.

Trimming cost V 4 bases and J 2 bases, with 11 bases left between them. The germline CDR1 and CDR2 sequences are SGHRS and YFSETQ. The CDR3 is made up of 14 amino acids. Generated by immunoSEQ multiplex PCR, the TCRdb table keeps only in-frame clones and is missing some. The data show almost 20,000 clones, 80% to 90% seen once. Study conclusions and caveats: Some patients who did not respond also had low normalized T-cell clonal expansion. CD4+ and CD8+ blood T cells expanded clonally by week 6 at 0.1 to 3.0 mg/kg.

The specimen was CD4+ or CD8+ T cells sorted from blood, collected in a trial of the OX40 agonist ivuxolimab. The clonotype originates from an adult with an advanced solid tumor such as melanoma, head and neck, liver or kidney cancer. The chain recombines TRBV5-1 with TRBJ2-3; D is uncertain. CDR3 region: CASSPRQATDTQYF. In DNA, the CDR3 is TGCGCCAGCAGCCCCCGACAAGCCACAGATACGCAGTATTTT.